This entry concerns a single T cell receptor (beta chain). This specimen comes from a study of blood T cell repertoires in COVID-19. Study-wide context: Both acute and convalescent COVID-19 samples were obtained from the United States, Italy and Spain. Nucleic acid was either cDNA or gDNA, and it came from T cells, B-cell-depleted T cells, or PBMCs.

As handled by the study authors: Amplification of reference gene primers provided the estimated nucleated cell counts. The assay was immunoSEQ multiplex PCR, and TCRdb's table has in-frame clones only and misses some. V and J calls and clone size come straight from that table; D and trimming were deduced from the DNA. The repertoire consists of around 270,000 clones, with 86% occurring once and the leading ten covering roughly 9.8%. Sequenced sample: peripheral blood. The clonotype was recovered from a man aged 40-50 years who had recovered from COVID-19.

In nucleotides, the CDR3 is TGTGCCAGCAGCGCGGGGATCGGTCGTGGGGGGAGCGAGCAGTACTTC. Amino acid sequence: CASSAGIGRGGSEQYF. The chain has TRBV11-3 and TRBJ2-7; D is perhaps TRBD2 (6 bases). The germline V and J ends were trimmed by 5 bases and 6 bases, with 23 bases remaining between them. Germline V gene lookup returns CDR1 SGHNT and CDR2 YENEEA. The CDR3 is 16 residues long.